This T cell receptor (beta chain) originates from a study of T cell clones after liver transplantation. Overall study context: TCRbeta sequencing after a pre-transplant mixed lymphocyte reaction identified graft-donor-reactive clones, later tracked in post-transplant blood. Tolerant meant at least one year fully off immunosuppression without liver enzymes above twice normal. General study results and limits: Compared with third party-reactive sequences, donor-reactive ones declined more, independent of withdrawal success. In a couple of subjects, few donor cells limited the measurable donor-reactive repertoire.

This clone has a handful of counts. Its antigen is unknown. The CDR3 extends over 14 amino acids. Trimming pared 2 bases from V and 7 bases from J, leaving 14 bases between. Germline V CDR1 and CDR2: MNHEY, SMNVEV (reference sequence). Libraries were prepared by immunoSEQ multiplex PCR; TCRdb keeps only in-frame clonotypes and omits some of them. This table has tens of thousands of clones, roughly two thirds appearing once. The TCR originated in a human donor who received a liver transplant. Sample: CD4+ T cells from blood, taken before liver transplant. V usage is TRBV27 and J usage is TRBJ1-1; tentative D call: TRBD1 (5 bases). The CDR3 loop is CASSLRGRGGEAFF. CDR3 bases: TGTGCCAGCAGTTTAAGAGGTAGGGGTGGTGAAGCTTTCTTT.